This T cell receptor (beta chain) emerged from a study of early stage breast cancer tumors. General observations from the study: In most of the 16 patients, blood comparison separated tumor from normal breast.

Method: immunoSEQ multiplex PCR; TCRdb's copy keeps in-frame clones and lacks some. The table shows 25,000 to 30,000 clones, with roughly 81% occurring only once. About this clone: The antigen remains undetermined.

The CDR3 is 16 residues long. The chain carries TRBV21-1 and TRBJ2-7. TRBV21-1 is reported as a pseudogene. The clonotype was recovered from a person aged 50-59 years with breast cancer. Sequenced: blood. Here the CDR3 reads CASSYGLWTVSYEQYF. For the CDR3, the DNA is TGTGCCAGCAGTTATGGCCTGTGGACGGTCTCCTACGAGCAGTACTTC.